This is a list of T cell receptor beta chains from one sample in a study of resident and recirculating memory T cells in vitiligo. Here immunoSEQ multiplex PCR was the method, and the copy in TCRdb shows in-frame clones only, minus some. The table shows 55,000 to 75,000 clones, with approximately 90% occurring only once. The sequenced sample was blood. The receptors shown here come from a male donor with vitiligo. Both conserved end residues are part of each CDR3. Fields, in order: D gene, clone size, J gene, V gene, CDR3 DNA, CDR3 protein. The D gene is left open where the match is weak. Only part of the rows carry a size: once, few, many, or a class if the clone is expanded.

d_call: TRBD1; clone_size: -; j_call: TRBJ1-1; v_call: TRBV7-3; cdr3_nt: TGTGCCAGCAGCTTAGTCGGGGAGACAGGGACTGAAGCTTTCTTT; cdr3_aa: CASSLVGETGTEAFF
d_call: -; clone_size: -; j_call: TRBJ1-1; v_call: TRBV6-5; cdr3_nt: TGTGCCAGCAGACACAGGGTTCGGGACACTGAAGCTTTCTTT; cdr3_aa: CASRHRVRDTEAFF
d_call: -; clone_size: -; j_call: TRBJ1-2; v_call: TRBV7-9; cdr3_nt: TGTGCCAGCGGGGAGGGTTATGGCTACACCTTC; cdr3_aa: CASGEGYGYTF
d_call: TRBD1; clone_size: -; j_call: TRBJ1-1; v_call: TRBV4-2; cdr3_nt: TGTGCCAGCAGCTTGGGGTTCGTGGGGACAGGGAATAACACTGAAGCTTTCTTT; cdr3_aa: CASSLGFVGTGNNTEAFF
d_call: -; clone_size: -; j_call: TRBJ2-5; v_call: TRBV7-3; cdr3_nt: TGTGCCAGCAGCCCCTGGGCGGGGGAGACCCAGTACTTC; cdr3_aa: CASSPWAGETQYF
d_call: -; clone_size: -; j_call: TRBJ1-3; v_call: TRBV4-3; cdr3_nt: TGCGCCAGCAGCCCACAACAGGGCAGCCTCTCTGGAAACACCATATATTTT; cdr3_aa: CASSPQQGSLSGNTIYF
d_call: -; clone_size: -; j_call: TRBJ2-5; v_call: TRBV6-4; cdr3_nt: TGTGCCAGCAGTGTCGGAGGGGGCGAGACCCAGTACTTC; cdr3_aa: CASSVGGGETQYF
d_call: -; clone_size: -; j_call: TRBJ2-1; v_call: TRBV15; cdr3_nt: TGTGCCACCAGCAGGACAAGTACAGGTCAAACGGCTGAGCAGTTCTTC; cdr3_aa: CATSRTSTGQTAEQFF
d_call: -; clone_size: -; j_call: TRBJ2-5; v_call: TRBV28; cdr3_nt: TGTGCCAGCAGCTCCACCACCGATACTCAAGAGACCCAGTACTTC; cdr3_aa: CASSSTTDTQETQYF
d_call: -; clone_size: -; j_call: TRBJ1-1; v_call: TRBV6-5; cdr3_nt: TGTGCCAGCAGTTACTCGCGAGGGCAGATTGAAGCTTTCTTT; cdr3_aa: CASSYSRGQIEAFF
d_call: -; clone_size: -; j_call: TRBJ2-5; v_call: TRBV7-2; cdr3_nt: TGTGCCAGCAGCTTAGGGGCCCAAGAGACCCAGTACTTC; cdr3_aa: CASSLGAQETQYF
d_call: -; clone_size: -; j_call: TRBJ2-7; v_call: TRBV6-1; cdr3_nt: TGTGCCAGCGTGCGGGACCGGTTATCCTACGAGCAGTACTTC; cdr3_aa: CASVRDRLSYEQYF
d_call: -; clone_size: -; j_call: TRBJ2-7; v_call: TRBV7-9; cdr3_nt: TGTGCCAGCAGCTTAGGTAGTGGCGAGCAGTACTTC; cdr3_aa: CASSLGSGEQYF
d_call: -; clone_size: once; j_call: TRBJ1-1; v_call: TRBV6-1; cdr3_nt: TGTGCCAGCACAGGGAACACTGAAGCTTTCTTT; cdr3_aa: CASTGNTEAFF
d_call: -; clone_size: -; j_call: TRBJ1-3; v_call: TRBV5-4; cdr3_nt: TGTGCCAGCAGCTACGGGACACACGGAAACACCATATATTTT; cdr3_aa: CASSYGTHGNTIYF
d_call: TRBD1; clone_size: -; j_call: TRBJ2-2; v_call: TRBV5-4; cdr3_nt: TGTGCCAGCAGGCGACAGGGGGAGGGCACCGGGGAGCTGTTTTTT; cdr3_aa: CASRRQGEGTGELFF
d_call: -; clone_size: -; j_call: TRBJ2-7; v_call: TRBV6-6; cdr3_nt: TGTGCCAGCATCTCAAGCCCCGGTTCCTACGAGCAGTACTTC; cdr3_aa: CASISSPGSYEQYF
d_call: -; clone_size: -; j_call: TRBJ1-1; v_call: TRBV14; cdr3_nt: TGTGCCAGCAGCCAAGGACAGAACACTGAAGCTTTCTTT; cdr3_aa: CASSQGQNTEAFF